The T cell receptor beta chain described here comes from a study of cytomegalovirus exposure and HLA in healthy donors. PCR primers comprised 60 Vbeta and 13 Jbeta primers. Profiling relied on immunoSEQ multiplex PCR, and the TCRdb table lists in-frame clones only, not all of them. The sample holds around 100,000 clones, 76% seen once. Notes on the study in general: In a later analysis, HLA-associated beta chains showed higher expansion and lower generation probabilities than comparable chains.

In regard to this clone: Its antigen is not identified.

The TCR was taken from a woman between 18 and 29 years old in good health and CMV-seropositive. The specimen sequenced was PBMCs.

CDR3 loop: CASSSGWPYQNTGELFF. The CDR3 nucleotides read TGTGCCAGCAGCTCAGGTTGGCCCTACCAAAACACCGGGGAGCTGTTTTTT. The genes are TRBV11-3 and TRBJ2-2; no clear D gene. Germline loops: CDR1 SGHNT, CDR2 YENEEA. Trimming took 4 bases from V and 2 from J, leaving 17 bases between them. The CDR3 is 17 residues long.